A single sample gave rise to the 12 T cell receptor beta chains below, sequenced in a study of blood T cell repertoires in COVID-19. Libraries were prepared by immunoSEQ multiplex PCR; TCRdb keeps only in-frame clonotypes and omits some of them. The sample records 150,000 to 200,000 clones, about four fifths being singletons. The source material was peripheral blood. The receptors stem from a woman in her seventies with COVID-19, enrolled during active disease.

The CDR3 sequence is CASSLARGGTGTEQFF. Here the CDR3 DNA reads TGTGCCAGCAGCTTAGCGCGCGGGGGGACCGGAACTGAGCAGTTCTTC. The chain recombines TRBV7-6 with TRBJ2-1; 8 positions agree with TRBD2. The CDR3 is 16 residues long. The J segment lost 9 bases and the V segment lost 0 bases, leaving 10 bases of the junction unmatched. Germline V gene data show CDR1 as SGHVS and CDR2 as FNYEAQ.

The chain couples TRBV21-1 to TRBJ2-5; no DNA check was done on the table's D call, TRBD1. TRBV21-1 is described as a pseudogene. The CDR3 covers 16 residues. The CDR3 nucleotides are TGTGCCAGCAGGGGGACAGCCCGAACCATCAAGAGAACCCAGTACTTC. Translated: CASRGTARTIKRTQYF.

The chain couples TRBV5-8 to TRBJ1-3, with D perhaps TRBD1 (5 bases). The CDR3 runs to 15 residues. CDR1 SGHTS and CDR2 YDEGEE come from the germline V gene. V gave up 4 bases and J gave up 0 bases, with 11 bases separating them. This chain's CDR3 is CASSTGLSSGNTIYF. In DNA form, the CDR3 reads TGTGCCAGCAGCACGGGACTAAGCTCTGGAAACACCATATATTTT.

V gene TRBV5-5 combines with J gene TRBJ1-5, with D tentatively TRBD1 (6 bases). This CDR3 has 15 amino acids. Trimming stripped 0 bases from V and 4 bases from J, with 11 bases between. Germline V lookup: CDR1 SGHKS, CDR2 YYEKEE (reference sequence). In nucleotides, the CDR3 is TGTGCCAGCAGCTTGGGAATGCAGGGGAATCAGCCCCAGCATTTT. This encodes CASSLGMQGNQPQHF.

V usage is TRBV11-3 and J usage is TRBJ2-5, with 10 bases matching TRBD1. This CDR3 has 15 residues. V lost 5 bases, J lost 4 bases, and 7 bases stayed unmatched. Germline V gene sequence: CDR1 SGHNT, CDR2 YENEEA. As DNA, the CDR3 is TGTGCCAGCAGCAACCGACAGGGGGCGGGAGAGACCCAGTACTTC. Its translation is CASSNRQGAGETQYF.

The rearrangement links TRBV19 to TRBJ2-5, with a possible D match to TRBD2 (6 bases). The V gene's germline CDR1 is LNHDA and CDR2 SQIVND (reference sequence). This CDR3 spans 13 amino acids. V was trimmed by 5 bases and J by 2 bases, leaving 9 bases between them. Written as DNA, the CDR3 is TGTGCCAGTAGTGCGGCGGGACAAGAGACCCAGTACTTC. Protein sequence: CASSAAGQETQYF.

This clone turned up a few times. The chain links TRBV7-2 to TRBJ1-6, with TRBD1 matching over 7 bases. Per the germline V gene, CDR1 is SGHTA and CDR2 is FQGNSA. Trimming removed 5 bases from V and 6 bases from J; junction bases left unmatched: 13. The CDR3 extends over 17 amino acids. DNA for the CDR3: TGTGCCAGCAGCGACGCATTAGACAGGGCAATTAATTCACCCCTCCACTTT. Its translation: CASSDALDRAINSPLHF.

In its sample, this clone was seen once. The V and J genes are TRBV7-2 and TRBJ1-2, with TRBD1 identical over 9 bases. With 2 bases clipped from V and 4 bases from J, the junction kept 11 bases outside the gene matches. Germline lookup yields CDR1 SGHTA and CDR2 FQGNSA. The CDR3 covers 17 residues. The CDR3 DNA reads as TGTGCCAGCAGCTTAAGACGGACAGGGGAAAGTTCCTATGGCTACACCTTC. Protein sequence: CASSLRRTGESSYGYTF. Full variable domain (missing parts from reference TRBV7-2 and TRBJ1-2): GAGVSQSPSNKVTEKGKDVELRCDPISGHTALYWYRQSLGQGLEFLIYFQGNSAPDKSGLPSDRFSAERTGGSVSTLTIQRTQQEDSAVYLCASSLRRTGESSYGYTFGSGTRLTVV.

The CDR3 coding sequence is TGTGCCAGCAGCCCGGATGGACGGGAGTGGCGGACCGGGGAGCTGTTTTTT. Residues: CASSPDGREWRTGELFF. The chain links TRBV7-9 to TRBJ2-2, with D tentatively TRBD2 (6 bases). The CDR3 length is 17 residues. V was shortened by 5 bases and J by 5 bases, with 21 bases between the two germline ends. The germline V gene has CDR1 SEHNR and CDR2 FQNEAQ (reference sequence).

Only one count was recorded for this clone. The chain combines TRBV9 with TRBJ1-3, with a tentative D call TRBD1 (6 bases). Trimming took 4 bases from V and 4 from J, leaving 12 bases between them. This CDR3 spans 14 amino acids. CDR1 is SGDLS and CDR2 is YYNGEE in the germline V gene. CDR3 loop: CASSSTRGGNTIYF. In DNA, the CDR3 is TGTGCCAGCAGCAGTACCAGGGGCGGAAACACCATATATTTT.

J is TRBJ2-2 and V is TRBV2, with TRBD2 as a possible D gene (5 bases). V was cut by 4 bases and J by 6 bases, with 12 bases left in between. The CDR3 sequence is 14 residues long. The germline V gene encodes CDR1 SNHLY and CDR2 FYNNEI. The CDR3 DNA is TGTGCCAGCAGTGTGGGAGAGTACGCCGGGGAGCTGTTTTTT. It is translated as CASSVGEYAGELFF.

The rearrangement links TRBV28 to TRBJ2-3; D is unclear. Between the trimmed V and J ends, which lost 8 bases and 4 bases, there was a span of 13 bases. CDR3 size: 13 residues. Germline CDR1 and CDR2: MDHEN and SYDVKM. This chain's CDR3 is CASETSRADTQYF. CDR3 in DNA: TGTGCCAGCGAGACGAGTCGGGCAGATACGCAGTATTTT.